The rows below give T cell receptor beta chains drawn from one sample of a study of T cell responses to AZD1222 COVID-19 vaccine. Profiled with immunoSEQ multiplex PCR; TCRdb holds only in-frame clones, not every one. Of roughly 150,000 clones listed, approximately 92% were seen once; the top ten hold under 2.5%. Source: peripheral blood, taken on day 0 of AZD1222 vaccination. Source of these receptors: an adult in good health. CDR3s include the opening cysteine and the closing phenylalanine or tryptophan. D genes are given only for firm matches. Clone size is shown for a subset of rows, as once, few, many or a class of expanded clone.

13 | TRBJ1-1 | TRBV2 | NA | NA | CASQTGMNTEAFF | TGTGCCAGCCAGACAGGCATGAACACTGAAGCTTTCTTT
15 | TRBJ1-5 | TRBV28 | NA | NA | CASSQFRVINQPQHF | TGTGCCAGCAGTCAATTCAGGGTCATAAATCAGCCCCAGCATTTT
12 | TRBJ1-2 | TRBV5-1 | NA | NA | CASSLDVGGYTF | TGCGCCAGCAGCTTGGATGTGGGGGGCTACACCTTC
15 | TRBJ1-6 | TRBV6-1 | NA | TRBD1 | CASSDRGTGDSPLHF | TGTGCCAGCAGTGACAGAGGGACAGGGGACTCACCCCTCCACTTT
17 | TRBJ2-1 | TRBV14 | once | NA | CASSPLHDRFNYNEQFF | TGTGCCAGCAGCCCACTCCATGACAGGTTTAATTACAATGAGCAGTTCTTC
15 | TRBJ2-7 | TRBV10-3 | NA | TRBD1 | CAISNRDRGNLEQYF | TGTGCCATCAGCAACCGGGACAGGGGTAATCTCGAGCAGTACTTC
13 | TRBJ2-5 | TRBV2 | NA | NA | CASSTLNQETQYF | TGTGCCAGCAGTACCTTGAACCAAGAGACCCAGTACTTC
14 | TRBJ1-3 | TRBV19 | NA | NA | CASSISLSGNTIYF | TGTGCCAGTAGTATATCGCTCTCTGGAAACACCATATATTTT
15 | TRBJ1-5 | TRBV18 | NA | TRBD1 | CASSPRQGDNQPQHF | TGTGCCAGCTCACCAAGACAGGGTGACAATCAGCCCCAGCATTTT
14 | TRBJ2-2 | TRBV2 | NA | NA | CASRGTQNTGELFF | TGTGCCAGCAGGGGGACTCAAAACACCGGGGAGCTGTTTTTT
15 | TRBJ2-1 | TRBV7-9 | NA | NA | CASSFRGSGYNEQFF | TGTGCCAGCAGCTTCCGGGGGAGTGGCTACAATGAGCAGTTCTTC
14 | TRBJ2-2 | TRBV29-1 | NA | TRBD1 | CSVTRDRVSGELFF | TGCAGCGTTACCCGGGACAGGGTCTCCGGGGAGCTGTTTTTT
15 | TRBJ1-1 | TRBV3-1/TRBV3-2 | few | NA | CASSQDNRASTEAFF | TGTGCCAGCAGCCAAGATAATCGGGCTAGCACTGAAGCTTTCTTT
12 | TRBJ2-5 | TRBV2 | NA | NA | CASSGLRETQYF | TGTGCCAGCAGTGGTCTGCGAGAGACCCAGTACTTC
14 | TRBJ2-2 | TRBV7-9 | NA | NA | CASSLPRVSGELFF | TGTGCCAGCAGCTTACCCAGGGTCTCCGGGGAGCTGTTTTTT
14 | TRBJ1-6 | TRBV2 | NA | NA | CASSNQGMNSPLHF | TGTGCCAGCAGCAACCAGGGTATGAATTCACCCCTCCACTTT
12 | TRBJ2-2 | TRBV3-1/TRBV3-2 | NA | NA | CASSQRGRELFF | TGTGCCAGCAGCCAGAGGGGAAGGGAGCTGTTTTTT
13 | TRBJ1-2 | TRBV15 | NA | NA | CATSPGPNYGYTF | TGTGCCACCAGCCCGGGGCCTAACTATGGCTACACCTTC
17 | TRBJ1-4 | TRBV28 | NA | TRBD1 | CASSLWGQGATNEKLFF | TGTGCCAGCAGTTTATGGGGACAGGGTGCAACTAATGAAAAACTGTTTTTT
14 | TRBJ1-5 | TRBV5-1 | NA | NA | CASSLDSPNQPQHF | TGCGCCAGCAGCCTAGACAGCCCCAATCAGCCCCAGCATTTT
17 | TRBJ2-7 | TRBV5-1 | NA | TRBD2 | CASSFGLAGGRSYEQYF | TGCGCCAGCAGCTTCGGACTAGCGGGAGGGCGGTCCTACGAGCAGTACTTC
16 | TRBJ1-3 | TRBV4-1 | NA | TRBD1 | CASSQDPAGGGNTIYF | TGCGCCAGCAGCCAAGATCCGGCAGGGGGCGGAAACACCATATATTTT
12 | TRBJ2-1 | TRBV6-5 | NA | NA | CASSRRDNEQFF | TGTGCCAGCAGTCGCCGGGACAATGAGCAGTTCTTC
20 | TRBJ2-7 | TRBV5-1 | NA | TRBD2 | CASSGWQIGTSGRESYEQYF | TGCGCCAGCAGCGGGTGGCAGATTGGGACTAGCGGGAGGGAGTCCTACGAGCAGTACTTC
17 | TRBJ2-6 | TRBV18 | once | TRBD1 | CASSPRTGGSGANVLTF | TGTGCCAGCTCACCGCGGACAGGGGGCTCTGGGGCCAACGTCCTGACTTTC
14 | TRBJ2-7 | TRBV7-9 | NA | NA | CASSLGWDSYEQYF | TGTGCCAGCAGCTTAGGTTGGGACTCCTACGAGCAGTACTTC
16 | TRBJ2-3 | TRBV25-1 | NA | TRBD1 | CASSDGSGGDTDTQYF | TGTGCCAGCAGTGATGGGTCAGGGGGCGACACAGATACGCAGTATTTT
14 | TRBJ1-1 | TRBV4-1 | NA | NA | CASSQVGGPTEAFF | TGCGCCAGCAGCCAAGTGGGGGGGCCCACTGAAGCTTTCTTT
14 | TRBJ2-3 | TRBV5-1 | NA | NA | CASSHEAWGIEQYF | TGCGCCAGCAGCCATGAAGCGTGGGGGATCGAGCAGTATTTT
16 | TRBJ2-2 | TRBV24-1 | NA | TRBD1 | CATSDLDRGQTGELFF | TGTGCCACCAGTGATTTGGACAGGGGGCAAACCGGGGAGCTGTTTTTT
15 | TRBJ2-7 | TRBV6-2/TRBV6-3 | NA | NA | CASSSERLARYEQYF | TGTGCCAGCAGTTCCGAGCGACTGGCTAGATACGAGCAGTACTTC
16 | TRBJ2-7 | TRBV9 | once | NA | CASSPHLLDVTYEQYF | TGTGCCAGCAGCCCCCACCTTTTGGACGTAACCTACGAGCAGTACTTC
15 | TRBJ2-7 | TRBV3-1/TRBV3-2 | NA | NA | CASSPGSGAVYEQYF | TGTGCCAGCAGCCCAGGCTCGGGGGCGGTCTACGAGCAGTACTTC
16 | TRBJ2-7 | TRBV28 | NA | TRBD2 | CASSHLAGLESYEQYF | TGTGCCAGCAGTCACTTAGCGGGTCTCGAATCCTACGAGCAGTACTTC
12 | TRBJ2-7 | TRBV30 | NA | NA | CAWSRRDYEQYF | TGTGCCTGGAGCAGGAGGGACTACGAGCAGTACTTC
17 | TRBJ1-1 | TRBV7-3 | NA | TRBD1 | CASSHSGQGPMNTEAFF | TGTGCCAGCAGTCACTCGGGACAGGGGCCTATGAACACTGAAGCTTTCTTT
16 | TRBJ1-5 | TRBV13 | NA | NA | CASSLSGGSNNQPQHF | TGTGCCAGCAGCCTCAGTGGGGGATCCAATAATCAGCCCCAGCATTTT
18 | TRBJ2-3 | TRBV6-8 | NA | TRBD2 | CASLRRLAGGPVTDTQYF | TGTGCCAGTCTCAGGCGTCTAGCGGGAGGGCCTGTGACAGATACGCAGTATTTT
15 | TRBJ1-4 | TRBV6-2/TRBV6-3 | NA | TRBD1 | CASSLPTGRNEKLFF | TGTGCCAGCAGTTTACCGACAGGGAGGAATGAAAAACTGTTTTTT
16 | TRBJ1-6 | TRBV5-4 | NA | NA | CASSLAGSSYNSPLHF | TGTGCCAGCAGCTTAGCTGGGAGCTCCTATAATTCACCCCTCCACTTT
13 | TRBJ1-4 | TRBV7-9 | NA | TRBD1 | CASSAGQGEKLFF | TGTGCCAGCAGCGCCGGACAGGGGGAAAAACTGTTTTTT
13 | TRBJ2-7 | TRBV6-5 | NA | TRBD1 | CASTTGGRYEQYF | TGTGCCAGCACGACAGGGGGCAGGTACGAGCAGTACTTC
16 | TRBJ2-3 | TRBV14 | NA | TRBD2 | CASSLRGAVGGDTQYF | TGTGCCAGCAGCCTAAGAGGGGCCGTCGGGGGGGATACGCAGTATTTT